These 7 T cell receptor beta chains were all obtained from the same sample, sequenced in a study of OX40 agonist ivuxolimab in advanced cancers. Profiling relied on immunoSEQ multiplex PCR, and the TCRdb table lists in-frame clones only, not all of them. The data contain tens of thousands of clones, around nine tenths of them singletons. The specimen comprised CD4+ or CD8+ T cells sorted from blood, sampled in a trial of the OX40 agonist ivuxolimab. The source is an adult with an advanced solid tumor such as melanoma, head and neck, liver or kidney cancer.

The chain couples TRBV27 to TRBJ2-4, with D hard to call. CDR1 and CDR2 (germline): MNHEY, SMNVEV (reference sequence). The CDR3 has 13 residues. The V gene lost 0 bases and the J gene lost 8 bases, with 8 bases spanning the gap. DNA of the CDR3: TGTGCCAGCAGTTTATCGCAGACGGACATTCAGTACTTC. Its protein product is CASSLSQTDIQYF.

The sample holds a few counts of this clone. V and J are TRBV7-9 and TRBJ1-4; 9 bases are shared with TRBD1. Germline CDR1 and CDR2: SEHNR and FQNEAQ (reference sequence). This CDR3 is built from 14 residues. Losses at the gene ends were 5 bases for V and 5 bases for J; bases not matched to a gene: 3. CDR3 sequence: CASSITGGNEKLFF. The CDR3 DNA follows: TGTGCCAGCAGCATTACAGGGGGCAATGAAAAACTGTTTTTT.

V usage is TRBV30 and J usage is TRBJ2-2; D remains ambiguous. This CDR3 has 14 residues. Trimming took 3 bases from V and 4 from J, leaving 12 bases between them. Germline CDR1 GTSNPN, CDR2 SVGIG (reference sequence). CDR3 DNA sequence: TGTGCCTGGAGGGGGTTAGGGATCACCGGGGAGCTGTTTTTT. As protein: CAWRGLGITGELFF.

V usage is TRBV5-4 and J usage is TRBJ2-7, with TRBD2 matching 9 bases. V trimming: 7 bases; J trimming: 3 bases; junction bases outside the gene matches: 8. Germline V gene data show CDR1 as SGHNT and CDR2 as YYREEE (reference sequence). This CDR3 is 14 amino acids long. The CDR3 DNA follows: TGTGCCAGCGGGTCGGGGCGGGAGGGCTACGAGCAGTACTTC. Translating gives CASGSGREGYEQYF.

This chain connects TRBV2 to TRBJ2-7; D is unclear. Between the trimmed V and J ends, which lost 7 bases and 2 bases, there was a span of 9 bases. The CDR3 runs 12 residues. In germline, CDR1 is SNHLY, CDR2 FYNNEI. For the CDR3, the DNA is TGTGCCAGCATTCTAGGGACCTACGAGCAGTACTTC. Protein: CASILGTYEQYF.

V usage is TRBV27 and J usage is TRBJ2-5, with TRBD1 matching 8 bases. The end of the DNA aligns better with TRBJ2-7, so the J call may be wrong. The CDR3 runs to 14 residues. Germline V gives CDR1 MNHEY, CDR2 SMNVEV (reference sequence). The CDR3 DNA sequence: TGTGCCAGCAGTTTTGCAGGGGGCGGGTACGAGCAGTACTTC. Protein product: CASSFAGGGYEQYF.

The rearrangement joins TRBV11-2 to TRBJ1-1; no clear D. This CDR3 has 14 amino acids. Trimming pared 3 bases from V and 3 bases from J, leaving 11 bases between. CDR1 is SGHAT, CDR2 FQNNGV, per germline. The CDR3 loop is CASSLEVWDTEAFF. The CDR3 nucleotides are TGTGCCAGCAGCTTGGAGGTGTGGGACACTGAAGCTTTCTTT.